A selection of T cell receptor beta chains follows, all from one sample in a study of blood T cell repertoires in COVID-19. Assay used: immunoSEQ multiplex PCR; TCRdb lists only in-frame clones, some missing. The sample has approximately 74,000 clones, approximately 88% seen once. Sequenced material: peripheral blood. The receptors here all came from a man aged 80 or over with active or convalescent COVID-19. CDR3s leave out the opening cysteine and the closing phenylalanine or tryptophan. The order of the fields is V gene, D gene, clone size, CDR3 protein. A D gene is named only where the DNA matches it firmly. The size entry is marked missing in some rows and otherwise reads once, few, many or a size class.

TRBV5-1,-,once,ASRGGYRPDTQY
TRBV19,-,-,ASSRDFRSGGAYNSPLH
TRBV19,-,-,ASSERSPGYTIY
TRBV5-6,-,few,ASSLAGQEVYGYT
TRBV5-1,TRBD1,-,ASSGQGSSYEQY
TRBV21-1,-,-,ASSKAGLAGGRSDTQY
TRBV6-2/TRBV6-3,-,once,ASSYSQGSTDTQY
TRBV30,-,-,AWSVRIYDRYNEKLF
TRBV7-9,-,medium-sized,ASSLYSSGNTIY
TRBV21-1,-,-,ASSAPGQGVYDYGYT
TRBV6-2/TRBV6-3,TRBD1,-,ASSSTTGGAGNQPQH
TRBV7-2,-,-,ASSPWTGAEDTQY
TRBV10-1,TRBD1,-,ASSPGTVRTDTQY
TRBV4-1,-,-,ASSRTTTNEKLF
TRBV5-1,-,-,ASSLNPSGTQFWDTQY
TRBV3-1/TRBV3-2,-,-,ASSLRSGRAYEQY
TRBV19,-,-,ASSITGFRTNTEAF
TRBV12-3/TRBV12-4,-,-,ASSGTRGETQY
TRBV25-1,-,-,ASSGYRDTEAF
TRBV23-1,TRBD1,-,ASSQSRDRAGNTIY
TRBV30,-,-,AWSAETQY
TRBV2,-,-,ASSEASARSDTQY
TRBV7-8,-,-,ASSFGQHTEAF
TRBV10-3,TRBD1,-,AISETGTGARNTEAF
TRBV19,TRBD2,once,ASSTGLALGEQF
TRBV10-3,TRBD2,once,AIRAGLADTGELF
TRBV7-2,TRBD1,-,ASSPRQGWGQETQY
TRBV5-1,TRBD1,once,ASSYPPTGGAMYEQF
TRBV15,-,-,ATSTQRQPNEKLF
TRBV6-6,-,-,ASAGPGGTDTQY
TRBV6-1,-,-,ASSEGLVKLF
TRBV27,TRBD2,-,ASSLRTSSPLDNEQF
TRBV12-5,TRBD2,-,ASTLGGGSYNEQF
TRBV10-2,-,once,ASSEQSGVSTDTQY
TRBV4-2,TRBD1,once,ASSRGDRGFNIQY
TRBV11-3,TRBD2,-,ASSTGLAEQF
TRBV6-5,-,-,ASRNGGTYGYT
TRBV3-1/TRBV3-2,TRBD1,-,ASSQTGEGNSPLH
TRBV20-1,-,-,SASQEDTQY
TRBV4-1,-,few,ASSQAAGVETQY
TRBV18,TRBD1,once,ASSPRTGYTPNNEQF
TRBV6-5,-,-,ASTKDGGETQY
TRBV4-1,TRBD2,-,ASSQVAGGPVDEQY
TRBV7-2,-,-,ASSLAGTFSSYEQY
TRBV12-3/TRBV12-4,-,-,ASTRGSNYGYT
TRBV11-2,-,-,ASSETGILNTEAF
TRBV18,-,once,ASSQNQETQY
TRBV25-1,TRBD1,few,ASSGGQGVDQPQH
TRBV4-3,TRBD2,-,ASSQDFPTSGSLVFDEQF
TRBV15,-,once,ATSRDKGVPNEKLF
TRBV3-1/TRBV3-2,TRBD1,once,ASSQIQGREQF
TRBV5-1,-,few,ASMHGARQADTQY
TRBV15,TRBD1,-,ATSRFGQVAVNEQF
TRBV6-1,-,-,ASSDQRVLTEAF
TRBV6-6,TRBD2,-,ASRASGGATDTQY
TRBV4-1,TRBD1,-,ASSQGDRDNQPQH
TRBV6-2/TRBV6-3,TRBD1,-,ASSYDREPRNQPQH
TRBV5-1,-,-,ASGGVSYNEQF
TRBV11-2,-,-,ASSSLQGPTPGELF
TRBV3-1/TRBV3-2,TRBD1,few,ASSQGPGGTGELF